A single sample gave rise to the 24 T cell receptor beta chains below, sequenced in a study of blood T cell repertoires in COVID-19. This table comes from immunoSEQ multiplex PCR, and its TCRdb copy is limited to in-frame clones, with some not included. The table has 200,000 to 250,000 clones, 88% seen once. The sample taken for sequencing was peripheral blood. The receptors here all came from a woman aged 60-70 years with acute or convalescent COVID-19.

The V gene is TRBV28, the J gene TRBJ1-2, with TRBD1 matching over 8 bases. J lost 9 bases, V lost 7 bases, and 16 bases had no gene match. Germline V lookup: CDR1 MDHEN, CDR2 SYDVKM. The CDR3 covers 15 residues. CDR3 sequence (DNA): TGTGCCAGCACAACTCGGACAGGGAAGGCTAATCGCTACACCTTC. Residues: CASTTRTGKANRYTF.

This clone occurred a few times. The CDR3 DNA reads as TGTGCCAGTGAGTTCAGGGCCTACGAGCAGTACTTC. As protein: CASEFRAYEQYF. The rearrangement links TRBV19 to TRBJ2-7; possibly TRBD1 for D (5 bases). The V end was cut by 8 bases, the J end by 2 bases, with 10 bases between. This CDR3 is 12 amino acids long. CDR1 LNHDA and CDR2 SQIVND come from the germline V gene (reference sequence).

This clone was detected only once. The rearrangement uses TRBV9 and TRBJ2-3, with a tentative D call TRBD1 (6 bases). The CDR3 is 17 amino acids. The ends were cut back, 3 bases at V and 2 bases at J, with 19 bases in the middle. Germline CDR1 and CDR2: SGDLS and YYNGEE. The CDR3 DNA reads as TGTGCCAGCAGCGGCCGTCCCGGGACACTTGTCACAGATACGCAGTATTTT. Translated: CASSGRPGTLVTDTQYF. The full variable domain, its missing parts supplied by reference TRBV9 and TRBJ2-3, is DSGVTQTPKHLITATGQRVTLRCSPRSGDLSVYWYQQSLDQGLQFLIQYYNGEERAKGNILERFSAQQFPDLHSELNLSSLELGDSALYFCASSGRPGTLVTDTQYFGPGTRLTVL.

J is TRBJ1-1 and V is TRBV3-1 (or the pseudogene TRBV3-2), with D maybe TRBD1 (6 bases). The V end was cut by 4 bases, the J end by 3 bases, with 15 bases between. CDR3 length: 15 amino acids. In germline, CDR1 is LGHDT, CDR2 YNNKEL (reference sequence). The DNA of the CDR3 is TGTGCCAGCAGCCGACTATCAGGGGCCCACACTGAAGCTTTCTTT. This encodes CASSRLSGAHTEAFF.

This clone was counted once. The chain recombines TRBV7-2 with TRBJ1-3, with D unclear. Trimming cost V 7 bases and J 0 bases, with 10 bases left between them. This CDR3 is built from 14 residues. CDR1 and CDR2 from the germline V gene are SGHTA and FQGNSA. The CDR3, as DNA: TGTGCCAGCACTCCGCAGTACTCTGGAAACACCATATATTTT. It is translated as CASTPQYSGNTIYF.

The CDR3 region is CASSLSPGEGKNIQYF. The CDR3 DNA is TGCGCCAGCAGCTTGTCCCCCGGGGAGGGGAAAAACATTCAGTACTTC. This chain connects TRBV5-1 to TRBJ2-4; 7 bases are shared with TRBD2. The CDR3 is made up of 16 amino acids. Per the germline V gene, CDR1 is SGHRS and CDR2 is YFSETQ. The V gene end was trimmed by 1 base and the J gene end by 4 bases; junction bases not matched to a gene: 8.

The CDR3: CASSLGAGGEKLFF. The CDR3 DNA reads TGCGCCAGCAGCTTGGGCGCAGGGGGTGAAAAACTGTTTTTT. The rearrangement joins TRBV5-1 to TRBJ1-4, with 7 bases identical to TRBD1. This CDR3 region has 14 residues. V lost 0 bases and J lost 7; bases outside the gene matches: 3. Germline CDR1 SGHRS, CDR2 YFSETQ.

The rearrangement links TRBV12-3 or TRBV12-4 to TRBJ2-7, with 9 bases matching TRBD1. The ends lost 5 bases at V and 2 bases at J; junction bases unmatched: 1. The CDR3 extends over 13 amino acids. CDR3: CASSRTGAYEQYF. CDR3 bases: TGTGCCAGCAGTAGGACAGGGGCCTACGAGCAGTACTTC.

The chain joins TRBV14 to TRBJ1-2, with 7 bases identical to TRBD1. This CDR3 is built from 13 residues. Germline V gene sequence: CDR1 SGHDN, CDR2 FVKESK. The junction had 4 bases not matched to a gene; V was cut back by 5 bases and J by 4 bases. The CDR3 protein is CASSLQGSYGYTF. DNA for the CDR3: TGTGCCAGCAGCTTACAGGGGAGCTATGGCTACACCTTC.

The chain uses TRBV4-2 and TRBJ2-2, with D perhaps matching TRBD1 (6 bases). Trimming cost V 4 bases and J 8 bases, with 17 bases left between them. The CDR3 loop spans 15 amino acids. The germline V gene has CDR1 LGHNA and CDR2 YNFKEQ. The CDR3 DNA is TGTGCCAGCAGCCCCGGACAGAACTTCGGGGGGGAGCTGTTTTTT. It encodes CASSPGQNFGGELFF.

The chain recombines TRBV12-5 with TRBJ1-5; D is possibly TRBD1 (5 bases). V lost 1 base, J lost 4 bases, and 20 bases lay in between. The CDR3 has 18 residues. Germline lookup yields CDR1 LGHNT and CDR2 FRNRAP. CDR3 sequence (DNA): TGTGCTAGTGGTTTGGCCCACGGGGGGGAGTTGGGAAATCAGCCCCAGCATTTT. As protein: CASGLAHGGELGNQPQHF.

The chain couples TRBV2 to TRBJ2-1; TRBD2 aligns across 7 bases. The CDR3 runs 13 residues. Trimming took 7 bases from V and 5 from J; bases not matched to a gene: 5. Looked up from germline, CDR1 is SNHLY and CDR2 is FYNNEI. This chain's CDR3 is CASKRAGNNEQFF. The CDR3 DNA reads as TGTGCCAGCAAACGAGCGGGGAACAATGAGCAGTTCTTC.

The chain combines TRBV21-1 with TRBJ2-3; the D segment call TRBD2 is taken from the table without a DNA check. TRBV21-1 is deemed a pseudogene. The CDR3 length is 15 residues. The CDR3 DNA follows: TGTGCCAGCAGCAAAAGCCTAGCGGGCACAGATACGCAGTATTTT. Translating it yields CASSKSLAGTDTQYF.

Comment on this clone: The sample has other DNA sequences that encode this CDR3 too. CDR3 coding DNA: TGCGCCAGCAGCTTACAGGGGTCCGGCACTGAAGCTTTCTTT. This encodes CASSLQGSGTEAFF. The chain recombines TRBV5-1 with TRBJ1-1, with 7 nucleotides matching TRBD1. Trimming at V came to 2 bases and at J to 4 bases, leaving 5 bases not matched to a gene. CDR1 and CDR2 from the germline V gene are SGHRS and YFSETQ. CDR3 length equals 14 residues.

The CDR3 loop is CASSFHERESDEQYF. CDR3 coding DNA: TGTGCCAGCAGCTTCCATGAGCGGGAGTCGGACGAGCAGTACTTC. The genes are TRBV14 and TRBJ2-7; TRBD2 agrees at 8 bases. V gave up 5 bases and J gave up 5 bases; unmatched junction bases: 11. The V gene's germline CDR1 is SGHDN and CDR2 FVKESK. There are 15 residues in the CDR3.

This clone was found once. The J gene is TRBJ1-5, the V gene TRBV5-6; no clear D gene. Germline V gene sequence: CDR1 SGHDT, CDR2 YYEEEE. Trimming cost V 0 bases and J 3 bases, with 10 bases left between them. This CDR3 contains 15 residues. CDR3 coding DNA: TGTGCCAGCAGCTTGGGCGGAAGTCTCAATCAGCCCCAGCATTTT. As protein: CASSLGGSLNQPQHF.

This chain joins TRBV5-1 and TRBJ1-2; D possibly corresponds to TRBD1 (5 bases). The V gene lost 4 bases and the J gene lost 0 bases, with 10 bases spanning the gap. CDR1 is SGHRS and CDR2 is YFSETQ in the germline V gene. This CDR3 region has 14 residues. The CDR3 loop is CASSLDTANYGYTF. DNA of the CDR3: TGCGCCAGCAGCCTGGACACCGCTAACTATGGCTACACCTTC.

CDR3 in amino acids: CASSPTGINYGYTF. The CDR3 DNA is TGTGCCAGTAGTCCGACAGGGATTAACTATGGCTACACCTTC. V is TRBV19 and J is TRBJ1-2; 7 bases map to TRBD1. CDR3 length equals 14 residues. V lost 5 bases, J lost 1 base, and 4 bases stayed unmatched. Germline V gene data show CDR1 as LNHDA and CDR2 as SQIVND (reference sequence).

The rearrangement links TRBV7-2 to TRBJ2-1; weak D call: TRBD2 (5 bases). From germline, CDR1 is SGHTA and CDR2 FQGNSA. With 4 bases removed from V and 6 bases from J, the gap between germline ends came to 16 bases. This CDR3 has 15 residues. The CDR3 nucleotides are TGTGCCAGCAGCTCCGTGGGGAGTTGGGGCAATGAGCAGTTCTTC. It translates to CASSSVGSWGNEQFF.

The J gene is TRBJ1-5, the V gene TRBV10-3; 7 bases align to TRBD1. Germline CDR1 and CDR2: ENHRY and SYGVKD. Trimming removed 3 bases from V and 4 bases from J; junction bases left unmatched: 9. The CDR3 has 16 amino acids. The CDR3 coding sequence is TGTGCCATCAGTGATGCGGCAGGGGGTACTAATCAGCCCCAGCATTTT. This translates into CAISDAAGGTNQPQHF.

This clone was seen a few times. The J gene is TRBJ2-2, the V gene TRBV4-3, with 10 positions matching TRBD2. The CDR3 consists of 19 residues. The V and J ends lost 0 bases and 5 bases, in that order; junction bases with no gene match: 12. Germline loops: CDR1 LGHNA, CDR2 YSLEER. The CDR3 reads CASSQDLPSGSSRTGELFF. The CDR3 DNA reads TGCGCCAGCAGCCAAGATCTTCCTAGCGGGAGCAGTCGGACCGGGGAGCTGTTTTTT.

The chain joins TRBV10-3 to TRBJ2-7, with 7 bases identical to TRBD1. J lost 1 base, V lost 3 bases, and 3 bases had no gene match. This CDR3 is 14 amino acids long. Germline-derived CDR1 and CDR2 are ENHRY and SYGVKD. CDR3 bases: TGTGCCATCAGTGAAGACAGGGCATCCTACGAGCAGTACTTC. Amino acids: CAISEDRASYEQYF.

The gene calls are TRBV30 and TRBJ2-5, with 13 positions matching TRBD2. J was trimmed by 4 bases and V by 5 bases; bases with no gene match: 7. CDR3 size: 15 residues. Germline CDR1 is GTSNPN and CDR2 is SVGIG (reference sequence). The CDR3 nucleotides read TGTGCCTGGGACGGACTAGCGGGGGAGGGAGAGACCCAGTACTTC. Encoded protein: CAWDGLAGEGETQYF.

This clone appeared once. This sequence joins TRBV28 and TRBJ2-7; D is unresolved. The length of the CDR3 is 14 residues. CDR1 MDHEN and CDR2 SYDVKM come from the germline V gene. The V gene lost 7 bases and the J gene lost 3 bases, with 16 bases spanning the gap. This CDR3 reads CASTTKPLLYEQYF. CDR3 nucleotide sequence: TGTGCCAGCACCACCAAGCCCTTGCTCTACGAGCAGTACTTC.